This TCR beta chain was sequenced in a study of graft-versus-host responses after intestinal transplantation. Measured with immunoSEQ multiplex PCR; TCRdb has only the in-frame clones, and not every one. This sample has around 120,000 clones; around 96% occur once, and the top ten carry more than 2.5%. General observations from the study: Clonal ratios of graft-versus-host to host-versus-graft in allografts were high for patients exhibiting graft-donor T cell macrochimerism.

This clone occurred once. Antigen specificity is unknown. Germline CDR1 and CDR2: SQVTM and ANQGSEA. V shed 1 base, J shed 8 bases, and the junction held 22 bases outside the gene matches. The CDR3 totals 18 residues. The clonotype comes from a human donor who received an intestinal transplant. The sample consisted of unstimulated CD8+ T cells sorted from spleen or lymph node cells, taken before intestinal transplant. The rearrangement links TRBV29-1 to TRBJ1-2; 7 bases match TRBD1. For the CDR3, the DNA is TGCAGCGTTGAAGTAGAGGACCGACCACAGGGGAGGGTAAACGGCTACACCTTC. It is translated as CSVEVEDRPQGRVNGYTF. The complete variable domain, with remaining parts taken from reference TRBV29-1 and TRBJ1-2, reads SAVISQKPSRDICQRGTSLTIQCQVDSQVTMMFWYRQQPGQSLTLIATANQGSEATYESGFVIDKFPISRPNLTFSTLTVSNMSPEDSSIYLCSVEVEDRPQGRVNGYTFGSGTRLTVV.